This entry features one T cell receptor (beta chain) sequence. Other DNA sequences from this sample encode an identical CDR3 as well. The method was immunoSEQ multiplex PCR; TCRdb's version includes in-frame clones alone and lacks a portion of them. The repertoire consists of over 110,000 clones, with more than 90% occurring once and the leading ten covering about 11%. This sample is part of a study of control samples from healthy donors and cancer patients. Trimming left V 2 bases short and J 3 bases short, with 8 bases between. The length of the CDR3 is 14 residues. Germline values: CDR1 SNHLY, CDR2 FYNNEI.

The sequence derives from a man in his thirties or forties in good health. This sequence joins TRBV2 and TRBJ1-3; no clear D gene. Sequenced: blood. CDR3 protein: CASSERRVGNTIYF. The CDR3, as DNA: TGTGCCAGCAGTGAAAGGAGAGTTGGAAACACCATATATTTT. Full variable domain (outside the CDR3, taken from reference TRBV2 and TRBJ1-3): EPEVTQTPSHQVTQMGQEVILRCVPISNHLYFYWYRQILGQKVEFLVSFYNNEISEKSEIFDDQFSVERPDGSNFTLKIRSTKLEDSAMYFCASSERRVGNTIYFGEGSWLTVV.